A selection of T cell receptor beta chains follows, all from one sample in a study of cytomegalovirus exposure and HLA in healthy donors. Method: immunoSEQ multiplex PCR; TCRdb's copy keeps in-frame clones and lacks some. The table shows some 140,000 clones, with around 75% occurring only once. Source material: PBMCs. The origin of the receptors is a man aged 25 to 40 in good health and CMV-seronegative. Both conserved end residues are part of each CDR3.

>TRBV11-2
CASSSSRDTSGRRGYTF
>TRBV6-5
CASSADSGLNTEAFF
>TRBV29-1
CGVGLAAIETQYF
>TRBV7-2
CASSQQGEFYSNQPQHF
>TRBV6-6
CASAPGEAKNIQYF
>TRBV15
CATSRDPAGLEETQYF
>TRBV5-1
CASTTPSGNTGELFF
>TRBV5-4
CASSFRREKADTQYF
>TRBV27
CASSLMTPPLTDTQYF
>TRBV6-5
CASSYSAGEKAYGYTF
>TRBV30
CAWRVEYEQYF
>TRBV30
CAWSQGGDNQPQHF
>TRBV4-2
CASRRQGTEAFF
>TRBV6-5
CASSLPGTEAFF
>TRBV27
CASSFASGRNEQFF
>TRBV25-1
CASSEYIATDTEAFF
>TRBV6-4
CATRRQESTEAFF
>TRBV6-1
CASSRPDSFSYEQYF
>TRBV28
CASTSGGTRSSYNEQFF
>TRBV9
CASSVAVGGSYEQYF
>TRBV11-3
CASSPRASGGSSYEQYF
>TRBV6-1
CASRFRDRGTDTQYF
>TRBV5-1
CASSLSGTPLTDTQYF
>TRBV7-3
CASSLETGPQYF
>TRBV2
CASSARSGTDYEQYF
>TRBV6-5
CASSRGGNEQFF
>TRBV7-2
CASSLVSGIQETQYF
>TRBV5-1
CASSLETGNQPQHF
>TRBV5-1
CASSLARRSETMNTEAFF
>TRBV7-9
CASSSGTGGGETQYF
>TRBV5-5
CASSLGGQAYQPQHF
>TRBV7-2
CASSLVVGGAAYEQYF
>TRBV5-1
CASSLPRQGAYEQYF
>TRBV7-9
CASSLERSPGNEKLFF
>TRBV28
CAPFLRTGGLYEQYF
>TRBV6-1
CASSGQASGEQYF
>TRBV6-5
CASSLTSPTDTQYF
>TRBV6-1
CASERVLGAYEQYF
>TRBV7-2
CASSFNRVGNEQFF
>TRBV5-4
CASSSPGGDSHEQYF
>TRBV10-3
CAITRGWTGTLFRGNTIYF
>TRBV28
CASSQGQEEFYEQYF
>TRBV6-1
CASSVLAGGGYGYTF
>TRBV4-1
CASSQVNSDYFREQFF
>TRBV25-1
CATSPGFALETQYF
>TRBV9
CASSVNAGKETQYF
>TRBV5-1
CASSPRVAGVTGELFF
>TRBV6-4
CASSVQDRRYEQYF